One sample yielded the 9 T cell receptor beta chains listed below, sequenced in a study of glioma-infiltrating T cells. TCR alpha and beta CDR3 regions were amplified from RNA using iRepertoire nested multiplex PCR. TCRdb re-analysed the multiplex PCR reads in MiXCR, keeping a single row per CDR3 protein. Of approximately 89,000 distinct CDR3 sequences listed, about 25% were seen once; the top ten hold 5.5% to 7.5%. Source material: glioma tissue, nonneoplastic brain tissue, or PBMCs (not recorded which). The receptor set was obtained from a human donor with low-grade glioma or glioblastoma, undergoing nonglioma brain surgery, or in good health (not recorded which).

As concerns this clonotype: A read error may produce the germline difference seen at one junction end. V and J are TRBV6-1 and TRBJ2-3, with 9 bases identical to TRBD2. This CDR3 contains 17 residues. The germline CDR1 and CDR2 sequences are MNHNS and SASEGT. CDR3 nucleotides: TGTGCCATCAGTGCTGCCATGCTAGCGGGAAGCACAGATACGCAGTATTTT. This gives the protein CAISAAMLAGSTDTQYF.

The CDR3 sequence: CASSSATVQETQYF. CDR3 in DNA: TGTGCCAGCAGCTCCGCGACAGTCCAAGAGACCCAGTACTTC. V usage is TRBV5-5 and J usage is TRBJ2-5; TRBD1 is a possible D gene (5 bases). The CDR3 totals 14 residues. Trimming took 3 bases from V and 1 from J, leaving 10 bases between them. CDR1 SGHKS and CDR2 YYEKEE come from the germline V gene (reference sequence).

J is TRBJ2-3 and V is TRBV7-9, with 7 bases fitting TRBD1. The CDR3 totals 17 residues. J was trimmed by 3 bases and V by 5 bases; bases with no gene match: 14. Germline CDR1 SEHNR, CDR2 FQNEAQ (reference sequence). This CDR3 is CASSPRDRPLSTDTQYF. For the CDR3, the DNA is TGTGCCAGCAGCCCTCGGGACAGACCTCTTTCTACAGATACGCAGTATTTT.

This clonotype was observed a handful of times. Compared with germline, one end of the junction differs, possibly owing to a read error. In DNA, the CDR3 is TGCAGCGTAGCGGGACAGCCGAACACCGGAGAGCTGTTTTTT. This sequence encodes CSVAGQPNTGELFF. The chain joins TRBV29-1 to TRBJ2-2, with D possibly being TRBD1 or TRBD2 (7 bases each). There are 14 residues in the CDR3. Germline CDR1 SQVTM, CDR2 ANQGSEA.

The genes are TRBV5-5 and TRBJ2-2; D is uncertain. The ends were cut back, 0 bases at V and 5 bases at J, with 5 bases in the middle. This CDR3 comprises 13 residues. Germline V gene lookup returns CDR1 SGHKS and CDR2 YYEKEE (reference sequence). The CDR3 sequence: CASSLVWTGELFF. Here the CDR3 DNA reads TGTGCCAGCAGCTTGGTCTGGACCGGGGAGCTGTTTTTT.

The table lists this clonotype with many counts. This chain links TRBV20-1 with TRBJ2-3; perhaps TRBD1 as D (5 bases). The CDR3 covers 13 residues. V gave up 5 bases and J gave up 3 bases, with 12 bases separating them. Germline V lookup: CDR1 DFQATT, CDR2 SNEGSKA (reference sequence). For the CDR3, the DNA is TGCAGTGCTTCTGGACAACCGACAGATACGCAGTATTTT. The encoded protein is CSASGQPTDTQYF.

Many counts were recorded for this clonotype. This chain connects TRBV18 to TRBJ2-3, with D tentatively TRBD1 (6 bases). This CDR3 has 15 residues. The germline V gene has CDR1 KGHSH and CDR2 LQKENI. Trimming cost V 6 bases and J 2 bases, with 15 bases left between them. The CDR3 DNA reads TGTGCCAGCTCCCCGGACAGAACTTACACAGATACGCAGTATTTT. Its protein product is CASSPDRTYTDTQYF.

This clonotype occurred many times. This sequence joins TRBV11-1 and TRBJ2-3; D uncertain. CDR1 is SGHAT, CDR2 FQDESV, per germline (reference sequence). V was pared by 3 bases and J by 0 bases, with 13 bases between. This CDR3 spans 16 amino acids. The CDR3 protein is CASSFLGPPSTDTQYF. The CDR3 nucleotides are TGTGCCAGCAGCTTCCTAGGGCCGCCCAGCACAGATACGCAGTATTTT.

This clonotype has just a few counts. This chain connects TRBV7-2 to TRBJ2-7; D unresolved. The ends were cut back, 7 bases at V and 5 bases at J, with 21 bases in the middle. This CDR3 region has 15 residues. Germline CDR1 and CDR2: SGHTA and FQGNSA. DNA for the CDR3: TGTGCCAGCAACAACCTCCGCGACCCAGCGAACGAGCAGTACTTC. It translates to CASNNLRDPANEQYF.